The rows below give T cell receptor beta chains drawn from one sample of a study of blood T cells in healthy people across ages. One entry per CDR3 protein, called by TCRdb with MiXCR from the 5' RACE reads. The repertoire holds some 1.5 million distinct CDR3 sequences, with 25% to 30% as singletons. The sequencing input was blood. All receptors come from a woman aged 25 to 39 in good health. CDR3s include the opening cysteine and the closing phenylalanine or tryptophan. A D gene is named only where the DNA matches it firmly. Size is omitted from some rows. Given values are once, few, many or a class for expanded clones.

J gene	clone size	D gene	V gene	CDR3 DNA	CDR3 protein
TRBJ2-3	-	TRBD1	TRBV5-1	TGCGCCAGCAGCTTGGCCGACCCGGGACAGGGTGCAGATACGCAGTATTTT	CASSLADPGQGADTQYF
TRBJ2-3	many	-	TRBV24-1	TGTGCCACCAGTGATTTAGCCAACGACGATACGCAGTATTTT	CATSDLANDDTQYF
TRBJ2-1	few	TRBD1	TRBV7-2	TGTGCCAGCAGCGCGGGACAGGGAGGGGATGAGCAGTTCTTC	CASSAGQGGDEQFF
TRBJ2-2	-	-	TRBV29-1	TGCAGCGTACCCGAGAACACCGGGGAGCTGTTTTTT	CSVPENTGELFF
TRBJ2-5	-	TRBD2	TRBV20-1	TGCAGTGCTAGTAGGCGGGAGACCCAAGAGACCCAGTACTTC	CSASRRETQETQYF
TRBJ2-1	-	TRBD2	TRBV20-1	TGCAGTGCACTTTTGACTAGCGGTAATGAGCAGTTCTTC	CSALLTSGNEQFF
TRBJ2-1	-	TRBD2	TRBV7-6	TGTGCCAGCAGCCAAGGACCGGGACTAGCGGGAACCAATGAGCAGTTCTTC	CASSQGPGLAGTNEQFF
TRBJ2-7	many	TRBD1	TRBV5-5	TGTGCCAGCAGTGGGGACAGCAACTACGAGCAGTACTTC	CASSGDSNYEQYF
TRBJ1-2	-	-	TRBV20-1	TGCAGTGCTAGAATCAGCCGAGAGGACTATGGCTACACCTTC	CSARISREDYGYTF
TRBJ2-5	many	TRBD1	TRBV12-3/TRBV12-4	TGTGCCAGCAGCCCGGACAGGGGACAGTACCAAGAGACCCAGTACTTC	CASSPDRGQYQETQYF
TRBJ2-5	-	TRBD2	TRBV5-1	TGCGCCAGCAGCTTCGTCGGACTAGCGGGAAAAGAGACCCGGTACTTC	CASSFVGLAGKETRYF
TRBJ1-2	few	TRBD1	TRBV5-6	TGTGCCAGCAGCAAGGACAGGAGATATGGCTACACCTTC	CASSKDRRYGYTF
TRBJ2-7	-	TRBD2	TRBV5-1	TGCGTCAGCAGCTTGACTAGCGGTCTGTTCTCCTACGAGCAGTACTTC	CVSSLTSGLFSYEQYF
TRBJ1-2	-	-	TRBV5-1	TGCGCCAGCAGGGGCGGCTACACCTTC	CASRGGYTF
TRBJ1-2	many	TRBD1	TRBV9	TGTGCCAGCAGCTCGGGGAGGGACAGGCGAAGAAGTGGCTACACCTTC	CASSSGRDRRRSGYTF
TRBJ2-1	-	-	TRBV5-5	TGTGCCAGCAGCTTGGGTGTGGAGTACAATGAGCAGTTCTTC	CASSLGVEYNEQFF
TRBJ2-1	-	TRBD2	TRBV11-2	TGTGCCAGCAGCGCCCGACTAGCGACCACTTACAATGAGCAGTTCTTC	CASSARLATTYNEQFF
TRBJ2-3	many	TRBD2	TRBV20-1	TGCAGTGCTAGAGATGTCCGGGGGGCAGATACGCAGTATTTT	CSARDVRGADTQYF
TRBJ2-7	-	-	TRBV28	TGTGCCAGCATTGAGACAATGTCTTCCTACGAGCAGTACTTC	CASIETMSSYEQYF
TRBJ2-7	many	-	TRBV7-9	TGCGCCAGCAGCTCTACAACCTACGAGCAGTACTTC	CASSSTTYEQYF
TRBJ2-5	-	TRBD2	TRBV19	TGTGCCAGTAGTATCGGGAGGAAAGAGACCCAGTACTTC	CASSIGRKETQYF
TRBJ2-3	-	TRBD2	TRBV6-4	TGTGCCAGCAGTGAGTTGGGACTAGCGGGTTCAGATACGCAGTATTTT	CASSELGLAGSDTQYF
TRBJ1-1	-	-	TRBV10-3	TGTGCCATCAGTGAGTCAGGGAGCACTGAAGCTTTCTTT	CAISESGSTEAFF